This T cell receptor (beta chain) is from a study of T-cell reconstitution after alpha-beta-depleted transplantation in children. TCRbeta library construction was performed incorporating unique molecular identifiers. A single record per CDR3 protein comes from TCRdb applying MiXCR to the PCR reads. The sample has about 400,000 distinct CDR3 sequences; just over 20% are singletons. V gave up 4 bases and J gave up 11 bases, with 13 bases separating them. Germline CDR1 reads SGHRS; CDR2 reads YFSETQ. The CDR3 consists of 12 residues. The source of this sequence is a human donor who donated a stem cell graft to a child with acute myeloid leukemia. The sequencing used PBMCs from the stem cell graft donor, collected from the stem cell graft. The chain carries TRBV5-1 and TRBJ1-5; no reliable D call. This CDR3 is CASSLRGQAQHF. The CDR3 nucleotides are TGCGCCAGCAGCCTGAGAGGCCAAGCCCAGCATTTT.